This is a list of T cell receptor beta chains from one sample in a study of type 1 regulatory T cells. These receptors' targets are unknown. MiXCR was run by TCRdb on the reads, yielding one entry per CDR3 protein. This table holds 63,000 or so distinct CDR3 sequences, about 50% found once. Sequenced material: cultured non-Tr1 T cells, either the whole culture or a sorted T cell fraction (not recorded which). These receptor sequences come from a human donor in good health. The CDR3 runs from the conserved cysteine through the conserved F or W. A D gene is named only where the DNA matches it firmly. Rows give clone size only sometimes, using once, few, many, or a class for an expanded clone.

d_call	clone_size	v_call	j_call	cdr3_nt	cdr3_aa
-	-	TRBV6-5	TRBJ2-2	TGTGCCAGCAGTTACTCGAGGCGCACGAACACCGGGGAGCTGTTTTTT	CASSYSRRTNTGELFF
-	-	TRBV20-1	TRBJ1-4	TGCAGTGCTAGCCGAGGGGGGGGTGAAAAACTGTTTTTT	CSASRGGGEKLFF
-	-	TRBV5-1	TRBJ1-6	TGCGCCAGCAGCCTTTGGGGTCCAGGCCCCCTCCACTTT	CASSLWGPGPLHF
-	few	TRBV20-1	TRBJ1-5	TGCAGTGCTAGAGAGCCCCGGACAGACCATCAGCCCCAGCATTTT	CSAREPRTDHQPQHF
-	-	TRBV6-2/TRBV6-3	TRBJ2-1	TGTGCCAGCAGACTCGATACTTACAATGAGCAGTTCTTC	CASRLDTYNEQFF
TRBD2	-	TRBV20-1	TRBJ2-1	TGCAGTGCTAGTTTCCGACTAGCGAGAAATGAGCAGTTCTTC	CSASFRLARNEQFF
-	-	TRBV7-8	TRBJ1-1	TGTGCCAGTAGCCCAGATAGGGGCGGAGGGAACACTGAAGCTTTCTTT	CASSPDRGGGNTEAFF
TRBD1	-	TRBV5-4	TRBJ2-1	TGTGCCAGCAGCTGGACAGGGGTAGGTGAGCAGTTCTTC	CASSWTGVGEQFF
-	-	TRBV11-1	TRBJ1-1	TGTGCCAGCAAGGACAGTTTGAACACTGAAGCTTTCTTT	CASKDSLNTEAFF
TRBD1	few	TRBV6-2/TRBV6-3	TRBJ2-7	TGTGCCAGCAGATCGCCGGGACAGGGCTTGTACGAGCAGTACTTC	CASRSPGQGLYEQYF
-	few	TRBV14	TRBJ1-2	TGTGCCAGCAGCCGTTTTAGGGGTTGGAGGTATGGCTACACCTTC	CASSRFRGWRYGYTF
-	-	TRBV20-1	TRBJ1-1	TGCAGTGCTAGAATCACCTATAACACTGAAGCTTTCTTT	CSARITYNTEAFF
-	-	TRBV12-3/TRBV12-4	TRBJ1-1	TGTGCCAGCAGGGAACAGGGCATCACTGAAGCTTTCTTT	CASREQGITEAFF
TRBD1	few	TRBV5-1	TRBJ2-3	TGCGCCAGCGGACAGGGAGAAGATACGCAGTATTTT	CASGQGEDTQYF
-	-	TRBV24-1	TRBJ1-1	TGTGCCGCCAGATTACCGGGCCGGACCGACACTGAAGCTTTCTTT	CAARLPGRTDTEAFF
-	few	TRBV5-1	TRBJ2-1	TGCGCCAGCAGCTGGGGGGACTCCGGGACCGGGGAGCAGTTCTTC	CASSWGDSGTGEQFF
TRBD1	-	TRBV7-8	TRBJ1-4	TGTGCCAGCAGCAGACAGGGGGGGATGACTAATGAAAAACTGTTTTTT	CASSRQGGMTNEKLFF
-	few	TRBV12-3/TRBV12-4	TRBJ1-2	TGTGCCAGCAGTTTTTCCGACTATGGCTACACCTTC	CASSFSDYGYTF
TRBD1	-	TRBV7-6	TRBJ2-5	TGTGCCAGCAGCGGAGGAACAGGGGGCGGCTTAGGGGAGACCCAGTACTTC	CASSGGTGGGLGETQYF
-	-	TRBV6-2/TRBV6-3	TRBJ2-1	TGTGCCAGCAGTCGGGACCCAAGATACAATGAGCAGTTCTTC	CASSRDPRYNEQFF
-	-	TRBV18	TRBJ2-1	TGTGCCAGCTCACCCCAAGGAGGAGATCTACTCAATGAGCAGTTCTTC	CASSPQGGDLLNEQFF
-	-	TRBV7-8	TRBJ2-7	TGTGCCAGCCTTCCTCAGGGATCCTACGAGCAGTACTTC	CASLPQGSYEQYF
TRBD1	-	TRBV7-9	TRBJ2-2	TGTGCCAGCAGCCGGCAGGGGGCGTTGAGAACCGGGGAGCTGTTTTTT	CASSRQGALRTGELFF
-	-	TRBV10-2	TRBJ2-7	TGCGCCAGCAGTCCTATGCGCGAGCAGTACTTC	CASSPMREQYF
-	-	TRBV27	TRBJ2-3	TGTGCCAGCACTCGAAGGCAGCCTGAAACAGATACGCAGTATTTT	CASTRRQPETDTQYF
-	-	TRBV28	TRBJ1-4	TGTGCCAGCCTCAGGGCAGGGGCTAATGAAAAACTGTTTTTT	CASLRAGANEKLFF
TRBD2	-	TRBV10-2	TRBJ2-1	TGCGCCAGCAGTGATCACCGGGCAGCGGGGGGGCACAATGAGCAGTTCTTC	CASSDHRAAGGHNEQFF
-	-	TRBV7-9	TRBJ1-5	TGTGCCAGCGGCGACGGGGTGGGTCAGCCCCAGCATTTT	CASGDGVGQPQHF
-	-	TRBV7-2	TRBJ1-1	TGTGCCAGCAGCTCTAGGGGCCCAGACAGAGCTTTCTTT	CASSSRGPDRAFF
-	-	TRBV18	TRBJ1-2	TGTGCCAGCTCCCTGGAACCCCTCTCCAGGGCGCGTCTCACTTATGGCTACACCTTC	CASSLEPLSRARLTYGYTF
TRBD2	-	TRBV20-1	TRBJ2-3	TGCAGTGCTGGCCCCCCAGCGGGGGGCACAGATACGCAGTATTTT	CSAGPPAGGTDTQYF
TRBD2	-	TRBV6-6	TRBJ2-5	TGTGCCAGCACCGCGGGACTAGCGGGGGGGATTCGAGAGACCCAGTACTTC	CASTAGLAGGIRETQYF
-	-	TRBV11-2	TRBJ1-2	TGTGCCAGCAGCGGGCAAGGGACGGTCTATGGCTACACCTTC	CASSGQGTVYGYTF
-	-	TRBV5-1	TRBJ2-2	TGCGCCAGCAGGGTGTCATTTGCCGGGGAGCTGTTTTTT	CASRVSFAGELFF
TRBD1	many	TRBV7-2	TRBJ1-3	TGTGCCAGCAGCTCCGGGACAGGGGCTGGAAACACCATATATTTT	CASSSGTGAGNTIYF
TRBD1	-	TRBV11-3	TRBJ1-2	TGTGCCAGCAGCTTAGGGGCAGGGGGCAATGGCTACACCTTC	CASSLGAGGNGYTF
TRBD1	-	TRBV7-8	TRBJ1-2	TGTGCCAGCAGCCCGGGACAGTTAAACTATGGCTACACCTTC	CASSPGQLNYGYTF
-	-	TRBV20-1	TRBJ2-7	TGCAGTGCTAGAGATTGGCAATCAGGCTCCTACGAGCAGTACTTC	CSARDWQSGSYEQYF
TRBD1	-	TRBV6-1	TRBJ1-5	TGTGCCAGCAGTGAATTACCAGGGGGGCGGCAGCCCCAGCATTTT	CASSELPGGRQPQHF
TRBD1	-	TRBV5-4	TRBJ2-7	TGTGCCAGCAGCTACCAGCGACAGGGCAGGGAGCAGTACTTC	CASSYQRQGREQYF
-	once	TRBV5-1	TRBJ2-7	TGCGCCAGTTACCTAAAACCGGGGCCCTCGGCGGACGAGCAGTACTTC	CASYLKPGPSADEQYF
-	-	TRBV12-3/TRBV12-4	TRBJ1-1	TGTGCCAGCAGTTTACGGGCCGGAATGAACACTGAAGCTTTCTTT	CASSLRAGMNTEAFF
-	few	TRBV6-1	TRBJ1-4	TGTGCCAGCAGTGGGGGCAGGGGAACAGAAAAACTGTTTTTT	CASSGGRGTEKLFF
-	-	TRBV10-3	TRBJ2-5	TGCGCCACCCGGGGAAGCGGGTCAGAGACCCAGTACTTC	CATRGSGSETQYF
-	-	TRBV9	TRBJ1-1	TGTGCCAGCAGCTCCAACCGGGACATATATGGCAGCACTGAAGCTTTCTTT	CASSSNRDIYGSTEAFF
TRBD1	-	TRBV24-1	TRBJ2-5	TGTGCCACCAGTGAACCGGGACAGGGGAGGCCAAGCGAGACCCAGTACTTC	CATSEPGQGRPSETQYF
-	-	TRBV12-3/TRBV12-4	TRBJ1-1	TGTGCCAGCAGTTTAGCACAGAGGAACACTGAAGCTTTCTTT	CASSLAQRNTEAFF
TRBD1	-	TRBV7-2	TRBJ2-2	TGTGCCAGCAGCTTATCCCGTAGGGGACAGGGGGGTAACACCGGGGAGCTGTTTTTT	CASSLSRRGQGGNTGELFF
-	-	TRBV5-6	TRBJ1-1	TGTGCCAGCAGCTTCCGCCCCACAGAGATGAACACTGAAGCTTTCTTT	CASSFRPTEMNTEAFF
-	-	TRBV5-1	TRBJ2-3	TGCGCCAGCAGCTTGGCCCCCTCTGGGGGGCGTGTGCAGTATTTT	CASSLAPSGGRVQYF
-	-	TRBV20-1	TRBJ2-5	TGCAGTGCTAGAAGAGAGACCCAGTACTTC	CSARRETQYF
TRBD1	-	TRBV9	TRBJ1-4	TGTGCCAGCAGCGCCCGGGACAGTAATGAAAAACTGTTTTTT	CASSARDSNEKLFF
TRBD1	-	TRBV7-9	TRBJ1-2	TGTGCCAGCAGCTTAGCTGCCACAGGGACAGGCGCGGGCTATGGCTACACCTTC	CASSLAATGTGAGYGYTF
-	-	TRBV5-6	TRBJ1-2	TGTGCCAGCAGCCTGGGACATTTACTCTATGGCTACACCTTC	CASSLGHLLYGYTF